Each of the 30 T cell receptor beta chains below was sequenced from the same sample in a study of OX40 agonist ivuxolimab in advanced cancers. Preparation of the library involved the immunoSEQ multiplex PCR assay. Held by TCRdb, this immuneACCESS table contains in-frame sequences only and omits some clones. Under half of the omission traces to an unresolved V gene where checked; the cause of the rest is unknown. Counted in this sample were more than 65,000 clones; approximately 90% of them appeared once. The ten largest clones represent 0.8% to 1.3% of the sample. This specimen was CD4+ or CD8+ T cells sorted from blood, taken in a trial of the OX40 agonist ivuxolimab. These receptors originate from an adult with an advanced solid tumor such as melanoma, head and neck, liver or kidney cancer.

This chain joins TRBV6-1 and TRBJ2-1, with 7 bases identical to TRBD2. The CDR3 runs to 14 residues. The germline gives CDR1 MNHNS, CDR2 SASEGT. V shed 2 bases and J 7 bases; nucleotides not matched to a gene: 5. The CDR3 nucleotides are TGTGCCAGCAGTGAAATCCTCGGGGGGAATGAGCAGTTCTTC. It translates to CASSEILGGNEQFF.

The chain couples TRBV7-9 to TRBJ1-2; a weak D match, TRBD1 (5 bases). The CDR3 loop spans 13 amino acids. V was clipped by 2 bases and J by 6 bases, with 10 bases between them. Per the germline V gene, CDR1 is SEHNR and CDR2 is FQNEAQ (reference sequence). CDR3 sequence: CASSLTRADGYTF. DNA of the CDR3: TGTGCCAGCAGCTTAACCAGGGCGGATGGCTACACCTTC.

The CDR3 loop is CAWRRRAQPLYEQYF. CDR3 coding DNA: TGTGCCTGGAGGCGCCGGGCCCAACCTCTCTACGAGCAGTACTTC. This sequence joins TRBV30 and TRBJ2-7, with no clear D. CDR3 length: 15 amino acids. V was shortened by 3 bases and J by 3 bases, with 18 bases between the two germline ends. Germline V gene sequence: CDR1 GTSNPN, CDR2 SVGIG (reference sequence).

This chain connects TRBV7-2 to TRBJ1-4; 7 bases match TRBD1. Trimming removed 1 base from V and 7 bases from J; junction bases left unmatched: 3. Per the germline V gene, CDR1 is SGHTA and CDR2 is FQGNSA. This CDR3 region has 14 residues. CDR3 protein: CASSLGQGGEKLFF. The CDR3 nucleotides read TGTGCCAGCAGCTTAGGACAGGGAGGTGAAAAACTGTTTTTT.

CDR3 sequence reads: CATYQWDGGELFF. The CDR3 DNA is TGTGCCACCTATCAATGGGACGGCGGGGAGCTGTTTTTT. This rearrangement joins TRBV10-3 to TRBJ2-2; tentatively, D is TRBD1 or TRBD2 (5 bases each). Trimming took 10 bases from V and 7 from J, leaving 16 bases between them. This CDR3 is built from 13 residues. Per germline, CDR1 ENHRY and CDR2 SYGVKD.

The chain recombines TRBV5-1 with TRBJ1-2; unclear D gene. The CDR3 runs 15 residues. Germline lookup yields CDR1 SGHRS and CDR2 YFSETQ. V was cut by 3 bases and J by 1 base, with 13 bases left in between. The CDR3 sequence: CASSSYGGDNYGYTF. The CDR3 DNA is TGCGCCAGCAGCTCCTACGGTGGGGATAACTATGGCTACACCTTC.

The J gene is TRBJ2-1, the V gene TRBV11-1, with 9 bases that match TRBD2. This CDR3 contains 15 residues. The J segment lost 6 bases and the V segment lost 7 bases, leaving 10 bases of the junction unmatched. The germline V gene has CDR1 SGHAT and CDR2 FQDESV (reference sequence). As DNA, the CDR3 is TGTGCCAGCACCCCTCGGGCGGGGGGGCGCAATGAGCAGTTCTTC. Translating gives CASTPRAGGRNEQFF.

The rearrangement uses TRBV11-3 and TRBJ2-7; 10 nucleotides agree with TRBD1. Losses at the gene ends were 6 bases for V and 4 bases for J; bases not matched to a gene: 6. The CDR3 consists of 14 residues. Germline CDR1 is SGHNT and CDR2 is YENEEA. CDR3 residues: CASRRQGAMYEQYF. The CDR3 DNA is TGTGCCAGCAGGCGACAGGGGGCGATGTACGAGCAGTACTTC.

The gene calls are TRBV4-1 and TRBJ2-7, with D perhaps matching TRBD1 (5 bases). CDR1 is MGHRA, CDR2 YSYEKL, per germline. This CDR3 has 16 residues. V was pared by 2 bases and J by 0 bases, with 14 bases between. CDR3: CASSQLHLQDSYEQYF. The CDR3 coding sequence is TGCGCCAGCAGCCAATTGCATCTACAGGACTCCTACGAGCAGTACTTC.

CDR3: CASSPQLAGVNNEQFF. CDR3 coding DNA: TGTGCCAGCTCACCCCAACTAGCGGGAGTGAACAATGAGCAGTTCTTC. The chain couples TRBV18 to TRBJ2-1; 11 positions match TRBD2. The V segment lost 3 bases and the J segment 5 bases; nucleotides outside the gene matches: 6. Germline CDR1 KGHSH, CDR2 LQKENI. The CDR3 is made up of 16 amino acids.

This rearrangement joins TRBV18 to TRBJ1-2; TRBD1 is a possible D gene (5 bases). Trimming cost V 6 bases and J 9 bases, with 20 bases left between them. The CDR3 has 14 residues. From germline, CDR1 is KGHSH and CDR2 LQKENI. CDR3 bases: TGTGCCAGCTCTAACTTAGGGCAGGGCAGCAGCTACACCTTC. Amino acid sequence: CASSNLGQGSSYTF.

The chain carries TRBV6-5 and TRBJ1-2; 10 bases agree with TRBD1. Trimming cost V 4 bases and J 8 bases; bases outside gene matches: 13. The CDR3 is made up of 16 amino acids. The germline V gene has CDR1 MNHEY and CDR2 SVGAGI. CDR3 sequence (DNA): TGTGCCAGCAGTTTAAACTTCCGGGACAGGGGAAGAGGCTACACCTTC. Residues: CASSLNFRDRGRGYTF.

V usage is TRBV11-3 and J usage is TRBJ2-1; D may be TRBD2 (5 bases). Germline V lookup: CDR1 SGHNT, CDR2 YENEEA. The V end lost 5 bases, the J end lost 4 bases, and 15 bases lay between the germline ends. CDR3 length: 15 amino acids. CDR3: CASSRIGLVYNEQFF. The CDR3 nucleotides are TGTGCCAGCAGCCGTATTGGACTCGTGTACAATGAGCAGTTCTTC.

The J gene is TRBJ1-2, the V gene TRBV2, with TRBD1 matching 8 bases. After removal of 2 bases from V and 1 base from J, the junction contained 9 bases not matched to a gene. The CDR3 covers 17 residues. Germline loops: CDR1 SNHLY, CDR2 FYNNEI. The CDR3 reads CASSEQGGQAVNYGYTF. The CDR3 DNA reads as TGTGCCAGCAGTGAACAAGGGGGACAGGCGGTTAACTATGGCTACACCTTC.

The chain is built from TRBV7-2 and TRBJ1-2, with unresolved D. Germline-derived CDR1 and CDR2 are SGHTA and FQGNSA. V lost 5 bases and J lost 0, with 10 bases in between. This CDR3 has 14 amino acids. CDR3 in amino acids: CASSPYLSNYGYTF. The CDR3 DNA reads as TGTGCCAGCAGCCCCTACCTCTCTAACTATGGCTACACCTTC.

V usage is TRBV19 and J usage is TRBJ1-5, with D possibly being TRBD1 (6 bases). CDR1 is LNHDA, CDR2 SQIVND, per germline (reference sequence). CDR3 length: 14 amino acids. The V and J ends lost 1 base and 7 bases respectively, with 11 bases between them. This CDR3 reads CASSIVRGEQPQHF. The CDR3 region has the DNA TGTGCCAGTAGTATAGTCAGGGGAGAACAGCCCCAGCATTTT. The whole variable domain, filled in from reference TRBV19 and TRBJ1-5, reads DGGITQSPKYLFRKEGQNVTLSCEQNLNHDAMYWYRQDPGQGLRLIYYSQIVNDFQKGDIAEGYSVSREKKESFPLTVTSAQKNPTAFYLCASSIVRGEQPQHFGDGTRLSIL.

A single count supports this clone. CDR3 protein: CASSVFRGQGTYGYTF. CDR3 sequence (DNA): TGTGCCAGCAGTGTATTTCGGGGACAGGGAACCTATGGCTACACCTTC. The V and J genes are TRBV2 and TRBJ1-2; 9 nucleotides match TRBD1. The CDR3 runs to 16 residues. J gave up 4 bases and V 4 bases, and 10 bases lay outside the gene matches. CDR1 is SNHLY and CDR2 is FYNNEI in the germline V gene.

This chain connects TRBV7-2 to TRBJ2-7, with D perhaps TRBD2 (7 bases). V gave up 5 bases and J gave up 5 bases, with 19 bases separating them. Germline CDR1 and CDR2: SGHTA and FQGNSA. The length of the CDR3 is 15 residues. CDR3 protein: CASSPQGGGIHEQYF. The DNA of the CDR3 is TGTGCCAGCAGCCCCCAGGGAGGGGGGATCCACGAGCAGTACTTC. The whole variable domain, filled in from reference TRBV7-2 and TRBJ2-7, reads GAGVSQSPSNKVTEKGKDVELRCDPISGHTALYWYRQSLGQGLEFLIYFQGNSAPDKSGLPSDRFSAERTGGSVSTLTIQRTQQEDSAVYLCASSPQGGGIHEQYFGPGTRLTVT.

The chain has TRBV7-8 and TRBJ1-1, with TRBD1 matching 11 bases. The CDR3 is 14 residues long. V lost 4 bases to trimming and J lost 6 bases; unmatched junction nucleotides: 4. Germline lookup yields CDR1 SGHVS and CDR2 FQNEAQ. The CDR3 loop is CASSSGQGASEAFF. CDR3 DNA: TGTGCCAGCAGCTCCGGACAGGGGGCTTCTGAAGCTTTCTTT.

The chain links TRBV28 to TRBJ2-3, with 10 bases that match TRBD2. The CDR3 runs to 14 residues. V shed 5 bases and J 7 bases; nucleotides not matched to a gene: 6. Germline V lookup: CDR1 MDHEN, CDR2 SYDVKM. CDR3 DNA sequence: TGTGCCAGCAGTCCAAGTAGCGGGGGGAATACGCAGTATTTT. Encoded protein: CASSPSSGGNTQYF.

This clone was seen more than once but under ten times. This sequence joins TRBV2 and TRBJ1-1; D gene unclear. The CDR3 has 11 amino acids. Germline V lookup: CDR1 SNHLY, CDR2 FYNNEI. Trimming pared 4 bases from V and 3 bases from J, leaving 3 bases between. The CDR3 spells CASSGHTEAFF. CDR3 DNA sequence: TGTGCCAGCAGTGGGCACACTGAAGCTTTCTTT. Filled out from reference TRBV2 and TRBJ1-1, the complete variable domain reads EPEVTQTPSHQVTQMGQEVILRCVPISNHLYFYWYRQILGQKVEFLVSFYNNEISEKSEIFDDQFSVERPDGSNFTLKIRSTKLEDSAMYFCASSGHTEAFFGQGTRLTVV.

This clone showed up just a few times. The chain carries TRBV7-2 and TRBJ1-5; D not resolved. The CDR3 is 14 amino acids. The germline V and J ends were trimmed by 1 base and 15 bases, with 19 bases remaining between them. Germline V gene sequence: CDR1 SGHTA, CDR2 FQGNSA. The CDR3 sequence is CASSLVKYPGAAHF. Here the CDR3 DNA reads TGTGCCAGCAGCTTAGTTAAGTATCCAGGCGCTGCGCATTTT.

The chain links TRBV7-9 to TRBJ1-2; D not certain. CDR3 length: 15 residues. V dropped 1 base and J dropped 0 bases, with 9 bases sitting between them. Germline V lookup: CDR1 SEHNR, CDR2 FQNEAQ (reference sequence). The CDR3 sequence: CASSLEPGTNYGYTF. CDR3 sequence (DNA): TGTGCCAGCAGCTTAGAGCCGGGAACTAACTATGGCTACACCTTC.

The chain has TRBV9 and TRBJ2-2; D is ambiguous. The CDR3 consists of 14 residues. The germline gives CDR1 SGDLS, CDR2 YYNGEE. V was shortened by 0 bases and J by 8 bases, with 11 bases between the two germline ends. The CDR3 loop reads CASSVGISGGELFF. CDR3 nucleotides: TGTGCCAGCAGCGTAGGAATTAGTGGTGGGGAGCTGTTTTTT.

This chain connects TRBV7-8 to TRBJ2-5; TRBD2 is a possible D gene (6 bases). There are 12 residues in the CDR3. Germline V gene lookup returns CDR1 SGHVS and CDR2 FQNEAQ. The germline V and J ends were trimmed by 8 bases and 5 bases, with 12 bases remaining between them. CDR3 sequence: CASVNGGETQYF. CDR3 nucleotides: TGTGCCAGCGTCAACGGAGGGGAGACCCAGTACTTC.

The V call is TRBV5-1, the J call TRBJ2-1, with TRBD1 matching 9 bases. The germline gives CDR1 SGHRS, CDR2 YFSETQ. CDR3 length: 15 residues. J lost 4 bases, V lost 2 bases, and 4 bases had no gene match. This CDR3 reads CASSFGGTGYNEQFF. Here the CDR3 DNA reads TGCGCCAGCAGCTTTGGCGGGACAGGGTACAATGAGCAGTTCTTC.

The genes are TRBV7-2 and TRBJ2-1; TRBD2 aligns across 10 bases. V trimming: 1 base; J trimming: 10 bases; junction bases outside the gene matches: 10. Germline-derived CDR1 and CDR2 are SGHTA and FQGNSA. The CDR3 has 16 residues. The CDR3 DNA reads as TGTGCCAGCAGCTTAGGGGGACTAGCGTCAATCGCGGAGCAGTTCTTC. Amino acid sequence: CASSLGGLASIAEQFF. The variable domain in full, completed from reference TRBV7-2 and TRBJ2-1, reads GAGVSQSPSNKVTEKGKDVELRCDPISGHTALYWYRQSLGQGLEFLIYFQGNSAPDKSGLPSDRFSAERTGGSVSTLTIQRTQQEDSAVYLCASSLGGLASIAEQFFGPGTRLTVL.

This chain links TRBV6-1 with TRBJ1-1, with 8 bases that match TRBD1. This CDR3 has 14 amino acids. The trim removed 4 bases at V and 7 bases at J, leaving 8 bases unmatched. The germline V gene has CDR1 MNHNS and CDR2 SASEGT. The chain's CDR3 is CASSGPSGQGEAFF. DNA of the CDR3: TGTGCCAGCAGTGGACCTTCCGGACAGGGTGAAGCTTTCTTT.

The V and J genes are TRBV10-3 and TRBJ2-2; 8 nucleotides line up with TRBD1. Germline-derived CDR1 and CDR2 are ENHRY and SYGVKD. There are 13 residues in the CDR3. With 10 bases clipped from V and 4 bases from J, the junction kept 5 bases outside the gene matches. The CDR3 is CASRQGSTGELFF. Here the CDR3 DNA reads TGTGCCAGTCGACAGGGGAGCACCGGGGAGCTGTTTTTT.

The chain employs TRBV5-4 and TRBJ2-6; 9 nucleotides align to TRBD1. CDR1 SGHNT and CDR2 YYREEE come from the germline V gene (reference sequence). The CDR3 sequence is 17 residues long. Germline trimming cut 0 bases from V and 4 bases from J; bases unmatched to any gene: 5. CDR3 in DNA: TGTGCCAGCAGCTTGGCAGGGACAGGGACGGGGGCCAACGTCCTGACTTTC. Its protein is CASSLAGTGTGANVLTF. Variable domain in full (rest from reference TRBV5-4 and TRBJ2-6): ETGVTQSPTHLIKTRGQQVTLRCSSQSGHNTVSWYQQALGQGPQFIFQYYREEENGRGNFPPRFSGLQFPNYSSELNVNALELDDSALYLCASSLAGTGTGANVLTFGAGSRLTVL.